This TCR beta chain emerged from a study of blood T cell repertoires in COVID-19. The germline CDR1 and CDR2 sequences are LGHNA and YNFKEQ. This CDR3 contains 16 residues. J was trimmed by 13 bases and V by 1 base; bases with no gene match: 16. Method: immunoSEQ multiplex PCR; TCRdb's copy keeps in-frame clones and lacks some. Among about 100,000 clones listed, roughly 92% were seen once. The sample taken for sequencing was peripheral blood. The sequence derives from a man aged 45 to 65 with active COVID-19. The gene calls are TRBV4-2 and TRBJ2-1; 7 positions agree with TRBD1. The DNA of the CDR3 is TGTGCCAGCAGCCAAGTTGGCGACAGGGTAGGATATGTTCAGTTCTTC. Protein product: CASSQVGDRVGYVQFF.